This T cell receptor beta chain was captured by sequencing in a study of blood T cells in healthy people across ages. For the second PCR, which ran for about 7 to 11 cycles, a sample-barcoded 5' primer and a J-beta primer mix were used. Each TCR beta cDNA got a 12-nucleotide random molecular identifier. MiXCR, run by TCRdb on the 5' RACE reads, gives a single entry per CDR3 protein. Among under 700,000 distinct CDR3 sequences listed, 20% to 30% were seen once. Points from the study as a whole: As naive T cell percentage varied, TCR beta diversity correlated strongly with it. Older age went with lower TCR beta diversity per million T cells, in a roughly linear way.

CDR1 is SGHTA, CDR2 FQGNSA, per germline. The CDR3 totals 16 residues. Trimming took 5 bases from V and 2 from J; bases not matched to a gene: 6. Details on this clonotype: The antigen is undetermined.

A further study also used this sample, focusing on T cells of mothers and their children. That report notes: Donors were a few healthy Caucasian mothers and their six children.

Sequencing input: blood. The sequence was collected from a boy under 18 in good health. V and J are TRBV7-2 and TRBJ2-7, with 13 nucleotides matching TRBD2. In DNA, the CDR3 is TGTGCCAGCAGCACACGGACTAGCGGGGGAACCTACGAGCAGTACTTC. Its protein product is CASSTRTSGGTYEQYF.